This T cell receptor (beta chain) was profiled in a study of cytomegalovirus exposure and HLA in healthy donors. Trimming cost V 7 bases and J 6 bases, with 18 bases left between them. Looked up from germline, CDR1 is MNHNS and CDR2 is SASEGT. The CDR3 consists of 14 residues. The PCR made use of 60 Vbeta and 13 Jbeta primers. Here immunoSEQ multiplex PCR was the method, and the copy in TCRdb shows in-frame clones only, minus some. The table lists about 130,000 clones, over 75% of them singletons. In its sample, this clone was seen a few times. The sample taken for sequencing was PBMCs. The rearrangement links TRBV6-1 to TRBJ1-1, with a tentative D call TRBD1 (6 bases). The sequence derives from a woman between 40 and 50 years old in good health and CMV-seropositive. CDR3 loop: CASTQSRGGPEAFF. DNA of the CDR3: TGTGCCAGCACCCAAAGTAGGGGGGGCCCTGAAGCTTTCTTT.